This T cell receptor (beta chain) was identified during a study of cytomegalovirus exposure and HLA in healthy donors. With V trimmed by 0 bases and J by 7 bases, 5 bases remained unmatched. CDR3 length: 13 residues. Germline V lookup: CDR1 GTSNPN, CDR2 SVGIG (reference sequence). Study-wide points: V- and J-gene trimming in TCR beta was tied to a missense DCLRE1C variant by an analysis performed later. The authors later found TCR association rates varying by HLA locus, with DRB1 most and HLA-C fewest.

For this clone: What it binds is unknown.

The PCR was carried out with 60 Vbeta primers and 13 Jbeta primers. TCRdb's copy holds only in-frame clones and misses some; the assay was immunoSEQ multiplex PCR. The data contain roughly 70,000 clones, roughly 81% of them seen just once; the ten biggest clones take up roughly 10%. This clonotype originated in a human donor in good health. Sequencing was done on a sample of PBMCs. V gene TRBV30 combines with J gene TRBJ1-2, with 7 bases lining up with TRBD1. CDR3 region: CAWSVDRVVGYTF. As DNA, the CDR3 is TGTGCCTGGAGTGTAGACAGGGTGGTTGGCTACACCTTC.